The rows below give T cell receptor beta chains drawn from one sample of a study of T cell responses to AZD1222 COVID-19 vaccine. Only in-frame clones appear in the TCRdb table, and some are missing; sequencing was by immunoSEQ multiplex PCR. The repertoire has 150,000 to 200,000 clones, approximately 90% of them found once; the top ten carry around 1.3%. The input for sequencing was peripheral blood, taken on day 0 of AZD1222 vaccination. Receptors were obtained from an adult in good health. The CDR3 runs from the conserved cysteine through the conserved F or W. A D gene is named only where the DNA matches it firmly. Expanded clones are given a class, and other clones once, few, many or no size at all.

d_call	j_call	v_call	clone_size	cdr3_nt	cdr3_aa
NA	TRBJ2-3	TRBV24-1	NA	TGTGCCACCACTCGCCTCAGGGATACGCAGTATTTT	CATTRLRDTQYF
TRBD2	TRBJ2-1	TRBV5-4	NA	TGTGCCAGCAGTCGGTTGGAGCGGGGGCCGCGGGAGCAGTTCTTC	CASSRLERGPREQFF
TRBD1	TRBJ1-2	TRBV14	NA	TGTGCCAGCAGCCGGGACAGGGCGAGGTCTGACTATGGCTACACCTTC	CASSRDRARSDYGYTF
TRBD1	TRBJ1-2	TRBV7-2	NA	TGTGCCAGCAGCTTGGGGGTACAGGGGAACTATGGCTACACCTTC	CASSLGVQGNYGYTF
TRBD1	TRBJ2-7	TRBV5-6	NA	TGTGCCAGCAGCTTGGTACAGGGGGCCGGCGAGCAGTACTTC	CASSLVQGAGEQYF
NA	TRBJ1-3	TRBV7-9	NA	TGTGCCAGCAGCTTAGTCTCTGGAAACACCATATATTTT	CASSLVSGNTIYF
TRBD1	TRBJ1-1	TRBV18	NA	TGTGCCAGCTTTACAGGGGACACTGAAGCTTTCTTT	CASFTGDTEAFF
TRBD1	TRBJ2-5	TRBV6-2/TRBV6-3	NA	TGTGCCAGCAGCACCCCCTACAGGGGAGAGACCCAGTACTTC	CASSTPYRGETQYF
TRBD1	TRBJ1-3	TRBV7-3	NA	TGTGCCAGCAGCTTGTTCATGGGACAGGGTGGTCCGAGCTCTGGAAACACCATATATTTT	CASSLFMGQGGPSSGNTIYF
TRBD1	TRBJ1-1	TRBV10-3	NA	TGTGCCATCAGGGGGACAGGGGGCAAGAACACTGAAGCTTTCTTT	CAIRGTGGKNTEAFF
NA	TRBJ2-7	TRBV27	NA	TGTGCCAGCAGTTCCCCCGGCCAGACCTACGAGCAGTACTTC	CASSSPGQTYEQYF
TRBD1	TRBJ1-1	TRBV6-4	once	TGTGCCAGCAGTGAGACAGGGGGGAATGAAGCTTTCTTT	CASSETGGNEAFF
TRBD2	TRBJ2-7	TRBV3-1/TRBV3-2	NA	TGTGCCAGCAGCCTGCGGACTAGCGGCTACGAGCAGTACTTC	CASSLRTSGYEQYF
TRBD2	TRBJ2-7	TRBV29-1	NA	TGCAGCGCCGCCTCTAGCGGGGCGTCAGAGCAGTACTTC	CSAASSGASEQYF
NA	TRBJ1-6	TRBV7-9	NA	TGTGCCAGCAGCTTAGTCGGCGGCTCCTATAATTCACCCCTCCACTTT	CASSLVGGSYNSPLHF
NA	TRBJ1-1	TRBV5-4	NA	TGTGCCAGCAGCTTGTTTACCGGGGTGAACACTGAAGCTTTCTTT	CASSLFTGVNTEAFF
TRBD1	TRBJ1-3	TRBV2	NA	TGTGCCAGCGCGGGACAGGGGAGCGGAAACACCATATATTTT	CASAGQGSGNTIYF
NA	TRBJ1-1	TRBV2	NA	TGTGCCAGCAGTGAGTGGCAGGCGGCTGAAGCTTTCTTT	CASSEWQAAEAFF
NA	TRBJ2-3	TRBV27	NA	TGTGCCAGCAAGGTCAACTGGGGAGATACGCAGTATTTT	CASKVNWGDTQYF
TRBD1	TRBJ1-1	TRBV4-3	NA	TGCGCCAGCAGCCTAGGGACAGAGAACACTGAAGCTTTCTTT	CASSLGTENTEAFF